This TCR beta chain appears in the sequencing data of a study of immune cell composition in non-small cell lung cancer. The study's findings and limits: No significant correlation existed between pack-years smoked and tumour clonality. Tumour-reactive clones were not shown to match dominant in vivo tumour clones. Lung squamous cell carcinoma tumours had significantly higher top 10 clone scores and productive clonality than lung adenocarcinoma.

Germline V CDR1 and CDR2: SGHVS, FNYEAQ. The CDR3 totals 19 residues. Trimming cost V 1 base and J 5 bases, with 26 bases left between them. Note on this clone: Antigen specificity is unknown.

The protocol was immunoSEQ multiplex PCR, while the TCRdb copy is restricted to in-frame clones and leaves out a portion. Of about 15,000 clones in the sample, 55% to 70% are singletons; the top ten hold 6.5% to 8.5%. The specimen sequenced was lung tumor tissue. The chain uses TRBV7-6 and TRBJ2-5; tentatively, D is TRBD2 (6 bases). The source of this sequence is a human donor with non-small cell lung cancer. For the CDR3, the DNA is TGTGCCAGCAGCTTAGATCTAGGCGGGACTCAACCCGGGGTGGAGACCCAGTACTTC. It translates to CASSLDLGGTQPGVETQYF. Together with reference TRBV7-6 and TRBJ2-5, the CDR3 gives the full variable domain: GAGVSQSPRYKVTKRGQDVALRCDPISGHVSLYWYRQALGQGPEFLTYFNYEAQQDKSGLPNDRFSAERPEGSISTLTIQRTEQRDSAMYRCASSLDLGGTQPGVETQYFGPGTRLLVL.